These 17 T cell receptor beta chains originate from one sample sequenced in a study of T cell repertoires in cytomegalovirus infection (dated by TCRdb to between 2017 and 2020). The sequencing machine was an Illumina HiSeq 1500. Clones were called with MiXCR by TCRdb after fastp trimmed the public reads at Q25, and only in-frame beta chains were retained. CDR3 protein duplicates are merged, each entry listing the most common genes and DNA. The sample data list 150,000 to 200,000 distinct CDR3 sequences, and approximately 9.7% of these were observed just once. The ten largest clones represent around 4.4% of the sample. The specimen was PBMCs. The source is a human donor in good health (CMV status not recorded). Some clones in this sample may be carry-over from other donors' samples.

This chain uses TRBV20-1 with TRBJ1-5, with 8 nucleotides matching TRBD1. Looked up from germline, CDR1 is DFQATT and CDR2 is SNEGSKA (reference sequence). CDR3 length equals 17 residues. V gave up 1 base and J gave up 4 bases; unmatched junction bases: 12. DNA of the CDR3: TGCAGTGCTAGAGGACGACATGACAGGGGAGGAAATCAGCCCCAGCATTTT. It codes for CSARGRHDRGGNQPQHF.

This clonotype was detected only a few times. The V and J genes are TRBV6-8 and TRBJ2-7; 7 nucleotides align to TRBD1. This CDR3 comprises 14 residues. CDR1 and CDR2 (germline): MNHGY, SAAAGT. The trim removed 6 bases at V and 0 bases at J, leaving 5 bases unmatched. The CDR3 protein is CASRSTGSSYEQYF. The CDR3 nucleotides are TGTGCCAGCAGGTCGACAGGGAGCTCCTACGAGCAGTACTTC.

V gene TRBV19 combines with J gene TRBJ2-1, with TRBD2 as a possible D gene (5 bases). The CDR3 covers 15 residues. V was trimmed by 3 bases and J by 4 bases, leaving 13 bases between them. CDR1 is LNHDA and CDR2 is SQIVND in the germline V gene (reference sequence). The CDR3 DNA reads as TGTGCCAGTAGTATCGAGACCCCGGGGTACAATGAGCAGTTCTTC. Translation gives CASSIETPGYNEQFF.

Ten or more counts support this clonotype. The rearrangement uses TRBV6-2 or TRBV6-3 and TRBJ1-1; unclear D gene. The CDR3 loop spans 14 amino acids. Germline CDR1 is MNHEY and CDR2 is SVGEGT. V was shortened by 6 bases and J by 7 bases, with 18 bases between the two germline ends. DNA for the CDR3: TGTGCCAGCAGACAACCGGGGAACACCTATGAAGCTTTCTTT. Translation gives CASRQPGNTYEAFF.

At least ten counts were recorded for this clonotype. J is TRBJ1-1 and V is TRBV7-2; perhaps TRBD1 as D (6 bases). The germline CDR1 and CDR2 sequences are SGHTA and FQGNSA. Trimming shortened V by 1 base and J by 0 bases, and 18 bases separated the two germline ends. CDR3 size: 18 residues. Here the CDR3 DNA reads TGTGCCAGCAGCTTAGAACCGCCGGACAGCATGATGAACACTGAAGCTTTCTTT. Protein product: CASSLEPPDSMMNTEAFF.

This sequence joins TRBV29-1 and TRBJ2-5; D not certain. V was trimmed by 1 base and J by 1 base, leaving 7 bases between them. This CDR3 spans 13 amino acids. Per the germline V gene, CDR1 is SQVTM and CDR2 is ANQGSEA. In nucleotides, the CDR3 is TGCAGCGTTGAAGTAATCACCCAAGAGACCCAGTACTTC. Translating gives CSVEVITQETQYF.

This clonotype has at least ten counts. Here the CDR3 DNA reads TGTGCCAGCAGCTGGGACAGGGACCAAGAGACCCAGTACTTC. This translates into CASSWDRDQETQYF. The genes are TRBV7-9 and TRBJ2-5, with 9 bases identical to TRBD1. CDR3 length: 14 residues. J was trimmed by 0 bases and V by 4 bases; bases with no gene match: 0. Germline V gives CDR1 SEHNR, CDR2 FQNEAQ (reference sequence).

There are many counts of this clonotype. The CDR3 DNA sequence: TGTGCCAGCAGCTTAGTTGGGGGGCTGAGCGGCTACACCTTC. This encodes CASSLVGGLSGYTF. The gene calls are TRBV7-2 and TRBJ1-2; possibly TRBD1 for D (6 bases). V was shortened by 1 base and J by 8 bases, with 14 bases between the two germline ends. Germline assignment: CDR1 SGHTA and CDR2 FQGNSA. CDR3 size: 14 residues.

The sample holds many counts of this clonotype. The chain recombines TRBV6-2 or TRBV6-3 with TRBJ2-1; D call uncertain. The CDR3 has 11 amino acids. From germline, CDR1 is MNHEY and CDR2 SVGEGT. V lost 2 bases and J 7 bases, leaving 3 bases between the germline ends. As DNA, the CDR3 is TGTGCCAGCAGTTACCTGAATGAGCAGTTCTTC. Protein sequence: CASSYLNEQFF.

The chain recombines TRBV29-1 with TRBJ2-3, with D possibly TRBD2 on 7 matching bases. This CDR3 region has 17 residues. Between the trimmed V and J ends, which lost 4 bases and 0 bases, there was a span of 20 bases. Germline V gives CDR1 SQVTM, CDR2 ANQGSEA. The CDR3 is CSVAGAGSSGSTDTQYF. The CDR3 nucleotides read TGCAGCGTTGCGGGGGCAGGCTCTAGCGGTAGCACAGATACGCAGTATTTT.

A note on this clonotype: Being one base from a much bigger clone, this may be a read error. The chain recombines TRBV6-6 with TRBJ2-1, with 9 bases fitting TRBD2. Germline V CDR1 and CDR2: MNHNY, SVGAGI (reference sequence). This CDR3 spans 17 amino acids. The chain's CDR3 is CASELAGGTSWSNERFF. The CDR3 DNA reads TGTGCCAGCGAGCTAGCCGGGGGGACTAGCTGGTCTAATGAGCGGTTCTTC.

The rearrangement joins TRBV20-1 to TRBJ2-1; perhaps TRBD2 as D (6 bases). The V gene lost 1 base and the J gene lost 7 bases, with 23 bases spanning the gap. The CDR3 spans 17 residues. Germline V gives CDR1 DFQATT, CDR2 SNEGSKA (reference sequence). The CDR3, as DNA: TGCAGTGCTAGAGGTCTCGCGGGGCCATCCCGGAGGAATGAGCAGTTCTTC. Amino acids: CSARGLAGPSRRNEQFF.

This clonotype showed up just once. This clone may be a read error of a much larger clone one base away. This likely comes from a read error, as the CDR3 has no conserved phenylalanine or tryptophan at its end. The gene calls are TRBV11-1 and TRBJ2-1; TRBD2 matches at 7 bases. J was trimmed by 9 bases and V by 3 bases; bases with no gene match: 14. The CDR3 covers 16 residues. Per germline, CDR1 SGHAT and CDR2 FQDESV (reference sequence). The CDR3: CASSFRGSGLDSEQFL. For the CDR3, the DNA is TGTGCCAGCAGCTTCCGGGGTAGCGGGCTTGACAGTGAGCAGTTCCTC.

This clonotype was seen only a few times. This rearrangement joins TRBV29-1 to TRBJ1-5; D is undetermined. This CDR3 region has 16 residues. Germline CDR1 and CDR2: SQVTM and ANQGSEA. The germline V and J ends were trimmed by 4 bases and 3 bases, with 19 bases remaining between them. CDR3 DNA sequence: TGCAGCGTTGTTTTAGGAGATGGGCATTTCAATCAGCCCCAGCATTTT. Amino acids: CSVVLGDGHFNQPQHF.

This clonotype was seen repeatedly, ten times or more. The chain employs TRBV7-2 and TRBJ2-5; the match to TRBD2 covers 14 bases. Germline V CDR1 and CDR2: SGHTA, FQGNSA. The CDR3 is made up of 16 amino acids. V trimming: 4 bases; J trimming: 4 bases; junction bases outside the gene matches: 5. The CDR3 spells CASSSGTSGSPETQYF. In DNA, the CDR3 is TGTGCCAGCAGCTCGGGGACTAGCGGGAGTCCAGAGACCCAGTACTTC. The full variable domain, rest sourced from reference TRBV7-2 and TRBJ2-5, is GAGVSQSPSNKVTEKGKDVELRCDPISGHTALYWYRQSLGQGLEFLIYFQGNSAPDKSGLPSDRFSAERTGGSVSTLTIQRTQQEDSAVYLCASSSGTSGSPETQYFGPGTRLLVL.

The CDR3 bases are TGTGCCAGCAGCCAAGGTTATCCCGGGACGACAGGATCACCCCTCCACTTT. It yields the protein CASSQGYPGTTGSPLHF. The chain is built from TRBV16 and TRBJ1-6, with D tentatively TRBD1 (6 bases). The germline V gene has CDR1 KGHSY and CDR2 FQNENV. The CDR3 contains 17 residues. The germline V and J ends were trimmed by 2 bases and 10 bases, with 21 bases remaining between them.

This clonotype came up many times. The chain employs TRBV6-2 or TRBV6-3 and TRBJ2-1; TRBD2 matches at 11 bases. This CDR3 is built from 19 residues. The J segment lost 4 bases and the V segment lost 7 bases, leaving 18 bases of the junction unmatched. Germline lookup yields CDR1 MNHEY and CDR2 SVGEGT. The DNA for the CDR3 is TGTGCCAGCACCATCCGCCCCGTCACTAGCGGGAGTATGTACAATGAGCAGTTCTTC. Translation gives CASTIRPVTSGSMYNEQFF.